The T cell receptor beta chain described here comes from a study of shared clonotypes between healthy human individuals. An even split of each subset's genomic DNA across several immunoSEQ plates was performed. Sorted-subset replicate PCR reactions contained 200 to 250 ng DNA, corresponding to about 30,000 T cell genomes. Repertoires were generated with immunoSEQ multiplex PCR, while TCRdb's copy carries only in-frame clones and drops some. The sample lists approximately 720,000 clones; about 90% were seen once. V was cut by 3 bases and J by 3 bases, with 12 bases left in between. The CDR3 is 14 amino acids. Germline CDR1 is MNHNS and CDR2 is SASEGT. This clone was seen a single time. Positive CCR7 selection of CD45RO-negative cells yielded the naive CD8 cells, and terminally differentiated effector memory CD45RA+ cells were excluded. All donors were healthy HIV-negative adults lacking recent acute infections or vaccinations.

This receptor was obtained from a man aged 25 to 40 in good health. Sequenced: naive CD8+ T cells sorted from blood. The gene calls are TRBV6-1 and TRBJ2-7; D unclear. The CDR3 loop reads CASSDWGNGYEQYF. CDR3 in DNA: TGTGCCAGCAGTGATTGGGGAAATGGCTACGAGCAGTACTTC.